The T cell receptor beta chain under discussion was sequenced for a study of blood T cell repertoires in COVID-19. Per the study methods: Nucleated cell number was recorded as an estimate derived from reference gene primer amplification. Profiled with immunoSEQ multiplex PCR; TCRdb holds only in-frame clones, not every one. V, J and clone size derive from that table, while D and trimming were established from the DNA sequence. The table lists approximately 180,000 clones, about 85% of them singletons. This CDR3 region has 14 residues. Germline lookup yields CDR1 SGDLS and CDR2 YYNGEE. Trimming took 0 bases from V and 7 from J; bases not matched to a gene: 6.

The TCR originated in a man between 60 and 75 years old with active or convalescent COVID-19. The sequencing sample was made of peripheral blood. The V gene is TRBV9, the J gene TRBJ2-7; TRBD1 matches at 8 bases. The CDR3 protein is CASSVGAGGQEQYF. CDR3 nucleotides: TGTGCCAGCAGCGTAGGGGCAGGGGGCCAAGAGCAGTACTTC.